The T cell receptor (beta chain) described here comes from a study of cytomegalovirus exposure and HLA in healthy donors. Study-level results: Follow-up analysis seemed to connect common viral pathogens with several of the most significant clusters identified. In a later analysis, TCR beta V- and J-gene trimming was associated with a missense DCLRE1C variant. Researchers reported that a few CMV-associated chains were confirmed in vitro as CMV antigen-specific.

Notes on this clone: Its antigen is not identified.

The PCR made use of 60 Vbeta and 13 Jbeta primers. The assay was immunoSEQ multiplex PCR, and TCRdb's table has in-frame clones only and misses some. Here the sample spans 150,000 to 200,000 clones, 75% to 90% being singletons. Input material: PBMCs. This receptor was taken from a boy aged 2 to 9 in good health and CMV-seronegative.

The CDR3 loop reads CASRLNRGLNYGYTF. The DNA of the CDR3 is TGTGCCAGCAGATTAAACAGGGGCCTTAACTATGGCTACACCTTC. V is TRBV27 and J is TRBJ1-2; 7 positions agree with TRBD1. V was pared by 6 bases and J by 1 base, with 8 bases of the junction left unmatched. The CDR3 contains 15 residues. Germline lookup yields CDR1 MNHEY and CDR2 SMNVEV (reference sequence).